Each of the 14 T cell receptor beta chains below was sequenced from the same sample in a study of spatial heterogeneity in lung cancer. The time point was: blood at routine non-recurrence follow-up after resection. TCRdb analysed the 5' RACE reads with MiXCR anew, one entry per CDR3 protein. This table has roughly 70,000 distinct CDR3 sequences, approximately 9% appearing once. The sample here was PBMCs, taken at follow-up. These receptors were collected from a female donor with early-stage non-small cell lung cancer.

This clonotype was counted many times. CDR3 region: CASSTLKSGGGYGYTF. The CDR3 nucleotides read TGTGCCAGCAGCACACTCAAAAGCGGGGGAGGCTATGGCTACACCTTC. This chain uses TRBV11-2 with TRBJ1-2; D is possibly TRBD1 (5 bases). CDR1 is SGHAT, CDR2 FQNNGV, per germline. V gave up 5 bases and J gave up 4 bases, with 20 bases separating them. The CDR3 length is 16 residues.

This clonotype came up many times. The chain links TRBV7-9 to TRBJ2-7, with a weak D call TRBD1 (5 bases). Germline V CDR1 and CDR2: SEHNR, FQNEAQ (reference sequence). Trimming took off 1 base at V and 5 bases at J, with 15 bases between the two ends. The CDR3 has 15 residues. CDR3 in amino acids: CASSLGQGIGNEQYF. The CDR3 nucleotides are TGTGCCAGCAGCTTAGGGCAGGGCATAGGAAACGAGCAGTACTTC.

Many counts were recorded for this clonotype. This chain connects TRBV7-2 to TRBJ2-1; 8 bases align to TRBD2. Germline CDR1 reads SGHTA; CDR2 reads FQGNSA. This CDR3 contains 13 residues. V was pared by 1 base and J by 9 bases, with 2 bases of the junction left unmatched. The CDR3 region is CASSLVRGGEQFF. The CDR3 DNA sequence: TGTGCCAGCAGCTTAGTACGGGGGGGTGAGCAGTTCTTC.

The rearrangement uses TRBV28 and TRBJ1-1; D is unclear. Germline CDR1 reads MDHEN; CDR2 reads SYDVKM. The CDR3 spans 14 residues. The V end was cut by 2 bases, the J end by 3 bases, with 10 bases between. The CDR3 here is CASSLPSTDTEAFF. The CDR3 nucleotides read TGTGCCAGCAGTTTACCCTCCACCGACACTGAAGCTTTCTTT.

This clonotype came up once. A read error may be the cause here, since a much bigger clone is one base away. V gene TRBV5-1 combines with J gene TRBJ2-7; D gene unclear. Trimming shortened V by 7 bases and J by 4 bases, and 12 bases separated the two germline ends. CDR1 and CDR2 (germline): SGHRS, YFSETQ. The CDR3 runs 12 residues. CDR3 nucleotide sequence: TGCGCCAGCGGCCAGACGTTTTACGAGCAGTACTTC. Translation: CASGQTFYEQYF.

Of note for this clonotype: The junction and the germline gene differ at one end; a read error may be behind it. The chain employs TRBV20-1 and TRBJ2-1; no reliable D call. The germline V gene has CDR1 DFQATT and CDR2 SNEGSKA (reference sequence). This CDR3 is 16 amino acids long. This CDR3 reads CNARDPTRPHGNEQFF. In nucleotides, the CDR3 is TGCAATGCTAGAGATCCGACCCGCCCCCATGGGAATGAGCAGTTCTTC.

The sample holds a few counts of this clonotype. CDR3 nucleotide sequence: TGTGCCCTCGGGGGGACAGGGGGGTACGAGCAGTACTTC. Encoded protein: CALGGTGGYEQYF. V gene TRBV2 combines with J gene TRBJ2-7, with TRBD1 identical over 11 bases. Trimming at V came to 11 bases and at J to 4 bases, leaving 7 bases not matched to a gene. The CDR3 sequence is 13 residues long. CDR1 SNHLY and CDR2 FYNNEI come from the germline V gene.

The chain recombines TRBV7-8 with TRBJ2-5; tentatively, D is TRBD1 (6 bases). Germline CDR1 and CDR2: SGHVS and FQNEAQ. CDR3 length: 15 amino acids. With 4 bases removed from V and 2 bases from J, the gap between germline ends came to 14 bases. The CDR3 region is CASSSWTANQETQYF. CDR3 bases: TGTGCCAGCAGCTCCTGGACAGCAAATCAAGAGACCCAGTACTTC.

This chain links TRBV9 with TRBJ2-1; D is unresolved. Germline values: CDR1 SGDLS, CDR2 YYNGEE. V was pared by 0 bases and J by 8 bases, with 6 bases between. CDR3 length: 12 amino acids. The CDR3: CASSVVSYEQFF. The CDR3 bases are TGTGCCAGCAGCGTAGTTTCCTATGAGCAGTTCTTC.

Ten or more counts support this clonotype. The chain has TRBV6-5 and TRBJ2-7; possibly TRBD2 for D (7 bases). V was clipped by 0 bases and J by 0 bases, with 12 bases between them. The CDR3 covers 16 residues. CDR1 MNHEY and CDR2 SVGAGI come from the germline V gene. CDR3 in amino acids: CASSYSRGGSSYEQYF. CDR3 sequence (DNA): TGTGCCAGCAGTTACTCGAGGGGGGGGAGCTCCTACGAGCAGTACTTC.

This clonotype showed up many times. This chain uses TRBV20-1 with TRBJ2-1; D is unresolved. Deletions cut 0 bases from V and 9 bases from J, with 9 bases between. CDR3 size: 12 residues. Per the germline V gene, CDR1 is DFQATT and CDR2 is SNEGSKA (reference sequence). CDR3 residues: CSARERTFEQFF. CDR3 coding DNA: TGCAGTGCTAGAGAGAGGACCTTTGAGCAGTTCTTC.

In this sample, this clonotype turned up a few times. This chain joins TRBV4-2 and TRBJ2-3; no clear D gene. The germline gives CDR1 LGHNA, CDR2 YNFKEQ. Between the trimmed V and J ends, which lost 6 bases and 6 bases, there was a span of 16 bases. This CDR3 contains 14 residues. The DNA of the CDR3 is TGTGCCAGCAGTGGCCTGGGGTTCGCCGATACGCAGTATTTT. Translating it yields CASSGLGFADTQYF.

The chain links TRBV14 to TRBJ2-1, with TRBD2 identical over 13 bases. Germline CDR1 is SGHDN and CDR2 is FVKESK. The CDR3 has 16 amino acids. The V segment lost 4 bases and the J segment 9 bases; nucleotides outside the gene matches: 9. CDR3 sequence: CASSPTGTSGMFEQFF. DNA of the CDR3: TGTGCCAGCAGCCCAACAGGGACTAGCGGGATGTTTGAGCAGTTCTTC.

This chain links TRBV20-1 with TRBJ2-7, with D unclear. In germline, CDR1 is DFQATT, CDR2 SNEGSKA (reference sequence). V lost 0 bases and J lost 2, with 11 bases in between. The CDR3 spans 14 residues. The CDR3 DNA reads TGCAGTGCTAGAGAACCAACACCCGCCTACGAGCAGTACTTC. Translated, it gives CSAREPTPAYEQYF.